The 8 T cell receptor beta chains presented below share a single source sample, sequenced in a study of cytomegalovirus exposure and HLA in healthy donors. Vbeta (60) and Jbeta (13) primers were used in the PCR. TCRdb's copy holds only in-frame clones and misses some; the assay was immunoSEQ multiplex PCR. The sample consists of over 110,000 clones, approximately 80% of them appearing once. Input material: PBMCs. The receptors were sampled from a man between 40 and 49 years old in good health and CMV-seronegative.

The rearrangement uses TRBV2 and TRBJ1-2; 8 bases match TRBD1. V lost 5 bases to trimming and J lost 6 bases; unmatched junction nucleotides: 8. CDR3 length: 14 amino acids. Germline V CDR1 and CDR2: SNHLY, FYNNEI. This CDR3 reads CASSYTGGGDGYTF. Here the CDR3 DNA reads TGTGCCAGCAGTTACACAGGGGGGGGCGATGGCTACACCTTC. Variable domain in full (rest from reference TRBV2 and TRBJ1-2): EPEVTQTPSHQVTQMGQEVILRCVPISNHLYFYWYRQILGQKVEFLVSFYNNEISEKSEIFDDQFSVERPDGSNFTLKIRSTKLEDSAMYFCASSYTGGGDGYTFGSGTRLTVV.

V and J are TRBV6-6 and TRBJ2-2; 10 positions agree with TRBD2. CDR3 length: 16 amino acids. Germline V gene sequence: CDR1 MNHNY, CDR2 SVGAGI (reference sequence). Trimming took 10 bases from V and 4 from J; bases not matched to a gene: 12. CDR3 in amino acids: CATLLIAGGLTGELFF. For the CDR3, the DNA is TGTGCCACCTTGTTAATAGCGGGGGGACTCACCGGGGAGCTGTTTTTT.

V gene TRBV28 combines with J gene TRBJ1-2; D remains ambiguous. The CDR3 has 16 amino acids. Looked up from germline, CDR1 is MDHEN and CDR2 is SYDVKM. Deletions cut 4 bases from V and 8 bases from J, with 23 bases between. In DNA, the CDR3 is TGTGCCAGCAGTTCCACCCCACTCCTCGAGGCTCGGGGCTACACCTTC. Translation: CASSSTPLLEARGYTF.

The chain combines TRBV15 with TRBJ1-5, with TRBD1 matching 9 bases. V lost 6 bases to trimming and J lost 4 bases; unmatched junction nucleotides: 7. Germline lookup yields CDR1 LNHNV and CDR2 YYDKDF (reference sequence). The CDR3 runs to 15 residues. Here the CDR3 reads CATRLQGASNQPQHF. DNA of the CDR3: TGTGCCACCAGACTACAGGGGGCCTCTAATCAGCCCCAGCATTTT.

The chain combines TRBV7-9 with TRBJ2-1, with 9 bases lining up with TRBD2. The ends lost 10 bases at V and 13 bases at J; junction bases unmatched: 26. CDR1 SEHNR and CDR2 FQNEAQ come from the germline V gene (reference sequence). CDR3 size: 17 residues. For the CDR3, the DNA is TGTGCCACCCAGGCCGGGGGGGAGCGGGGGGCCGTGGGAAAACAGTTCTTC. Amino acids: CATQAGGERGAVGKQFF. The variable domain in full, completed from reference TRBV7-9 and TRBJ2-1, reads DTGVSQNPRHKITKRGQNVTFRCDPISEHNRLYWYRQTLGQGPEFLTYFQNEAQLEKSRLLSDRFSAERPKGSFSTLEIQRTEQGDSAMYLCATQAGGERGAVGKQFFGPGTRLTVL.

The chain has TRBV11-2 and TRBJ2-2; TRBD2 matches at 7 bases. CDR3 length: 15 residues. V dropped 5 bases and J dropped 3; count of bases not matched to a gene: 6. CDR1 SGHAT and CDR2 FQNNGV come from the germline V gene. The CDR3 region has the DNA TGTGCCAGCAGCCCGCGGCGGGGGTACACCGGGGAGCTGTTTTTT. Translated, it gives CASSPRRGYTGELFF.

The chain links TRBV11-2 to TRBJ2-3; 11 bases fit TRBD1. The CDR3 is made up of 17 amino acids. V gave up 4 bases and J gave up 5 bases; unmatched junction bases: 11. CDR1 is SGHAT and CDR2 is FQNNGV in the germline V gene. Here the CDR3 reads CASSWSGTGGMRDTQYF. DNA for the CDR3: TGTGCCAGCAGCTGGTCCGGGACAGGGGGGATGCGAGATACGCAGTATTTT. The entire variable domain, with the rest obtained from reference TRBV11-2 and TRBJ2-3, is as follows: EAGVAQSPRYKIIEKRQSVAFWCNPISGHATLYWYQQILGQGPKLLIQFQNNGVVDDSQLPKDRFSAERLKGVDSTLKIQPAKLEDSAVYLCASSWSGTGGMRDTQYFGPGTRLTVL.

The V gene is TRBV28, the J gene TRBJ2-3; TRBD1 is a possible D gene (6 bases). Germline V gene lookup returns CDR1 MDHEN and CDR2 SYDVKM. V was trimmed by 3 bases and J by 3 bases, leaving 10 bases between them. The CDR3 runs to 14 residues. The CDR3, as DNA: TGTGCCAGCAGTTTGTCAGGGGTGACAGATACGCAGTATTTT. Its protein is CASSLSGVTDTQYF.